Shown below are 13 T cell receptor beta chains from a single sample sequenced in a study of response to subunit inactivated influenza vaccine. TCRdb re-analysed the RT-PCR reads in MiXCR, keeping a single row per CDR3 protein. The data show about 650,000 distinct CDR3 sequences, approximately 14% seen once. Sequenced material: PBMCs from blood, taken 11 to 12 days after vaccination. These receptors originate from a man in his fifties or sixties who received an inactivated influenza vaccine.

This clonotype was observed a few times. The V and J genes are TRBV12-3 or TRBV12-4 and TRBJ2-2; 7 bases are shared with TRBD1. The CDR3 length is 14 residues. J lost 6 bases, V lost 10 bases, and 11 bases had no gene match. CDR3 nucleotides: TGTGCCACAGGGGGACGGAAGGATCCCGGGGAGCTGTTTTTT. It specifies CATGGRKDPGELFF.

J is TRBJ2-4 and V is TRBV3-1, with 9 bases aligning to TRBD2. This CDR3 contains 16 residues. CDR1 and CDR2 (germline): LGHDT, YNNKEL (reference sequence). J gave up 1 base and V 0 bases, and 1 base lay outside the gene matches. The CDR3: CASSQDLAGAKNIQYF. The CDR3 DNA is TGTGCCAGCAGCCAAGACCTAGCGGGGGCCAAAAACATTCAGTACTTC.

This clonotype appeared a few times. The chain is built from TRBV6-5 and TRBJ2-7; TRBD2 aligns across 9 bases. The CDR3 is 16 amino acids. The V segment lost 1 base and the J segment 6 bases; nucleotides outside the gene matches: 10. CDR1 and CDR2 from the germline V gene are MNHEY and SVGAGI. The CDR3 sequence: CASSYFPVRAGGEQYF. CDR3 coding DNA: TGTGCCAGCAGTTACTTCCCGGTCCGAGCGGGGGGCGAGCAGTACTTC.

The chain joins TRBV12-3 or TRBV12-4 to TRBJ2-3; 14 bases are a match to TRBD2. This CDR3 has 15 amino acids. V dropped 5 bases and J dropped 4; count of bases not matched to a gene: 2. The CDR3: CASSAGLAGADTQYF. CDR3 nucleotides: TGTGCCAGCAGTGCGGGACTAGCGGGAGCAGATACGCAGTATTTT.

The CDR3 region is CASSSLSGTGNEQYF. The CDR3 DNA reads as TGTGCCAGCAGCTCACTAAGTGGGACAGGGAACGAGCAGTACTTC. This chain joins TRBV5-5 and TRBJ2-7, with 9 bases identical to TRBD1. The J segment lost 5 bases and the V segment lost 3 bases, leaving 9 bases of the junction unmatched. Germline V CDR1 and CDR2: SGHKS, YYEKEE (reference sequence). CDR3 length: 15 amino acids.

The gene calls are TRBV7-2 and TRBJ2-5; D not certain. V shed 5 bases and J shed 5 bases, with 12 bases lying between them. CDR1 is SGHTA, CDR2 FQGNSA, per germline. The CDR3 contains 13 residues. CDR3 protein: CASSPAFGETQYF. CDR3 in DNA: TGTGCCAGCAGCCCCGCCTTTGGTGAGACCCAGTACTTC.

V usage is TRBV12-3 or TRBV12-4 and J usage is TRBJ2-7; 7 positions agree with TRBD1. This CDR3 is 17 amino acids long. J lost 7 bases, V lost 4 bases, and 19 bases had no gene match. This CDR3 is CASSYERGLGGAREQYF. The CDR3 nucleotides read TGTGCCAGCAGTTACGAGAGGGGGCTTGGGGGCGCGAGGGAGCAGTACTTC.

This sequence joins TRBV29-1 and TRBJ2-7, with TRBD1 matching over 7 bases. The V and J ends lost 6 bases and 3 bases, in that order; junction bases with no gene match: 8. The germline V gene has CDR1 SQVTM and CDR2 ANQGSEA. The length of the CDR3 is 13 residues. The chain's CDR3 is CSVGSGQNYEQYF. The CDR3 DNA reads as TGCAGCGTCGGTTCGGGACAGAACTACGAGCAGTACTTC.

The chain couples TRBV20-1 to TRBJ2-2; D is perhaps TRBD2 (6 bases). The CDR3 covers 13 residues. The germline V gene encodes CDR1 DFQATT and CDR2 SNEGSKA (reference sequence). Trimming left V 6 bases short and J 4 bases short, with 12 bases between. The CDR3 sequence is CSASGVLTGELFF. In nucleotides, the CDR3 is TGCAGTGCCTCGGGAGTACTCACCGGGGAGCTGTTTTTT.

This sequence joins TRBV29-1 and TRBJ2-1, with a possible D match to TRBD2 (5 bases). Germline lookup yields CDR1 SQVTM and CDR2 ANQGSEA. This CDR3 is 11 amino acids long. The V gene lost 6 bases and the J gene lost 9 bases, with 12 bases spanning the gap. CDR3 nucleotides: TGCAGCGTCCCCGGGATTAGTGAGCAGTTCTTC. It is translated as CSVPGISEQFF.

This clonotype has a handful of counts. The chain uses TRBV7-7 and TRBJ2-1, with D perhaps matching TRBD2 (7 bases). This CDR3 has 15 residues. Trimming took 5 bases from V and 1 from J, leaving 12 bases between them. Germline CDR1 reads SSHAT; CDR2 reads FNYEAQ (reference sequence). CDR3 loop: CASSPRGGSYNEQFF. CDR3 nucleotide sequence: TGTGCCAGCAGCCCTAGGGGGGGATCCTACAATGAGCAGTTCTTC.

Only one count was recorded for this clonotype. The V call is TRBV7-8, the J call TRBJ2-7; 10 nucleotides agree with TRBD1. V shed 4 bases, J shed 4 bases, and the junction held 13 bases outside the gene matches. This CDR3 region has 17 residues. Looked up from germline, CDR1 is SGHVS and CDR2 is FQNEAQ. The CDR3 sequence is CASSSWTGGSPPYEQYF. As DNA, the CDR3 is TGTGCCAGCAGCTCCTGGACAGGGGGGAGCCCGCCTTACGAGCAGTACTTC.

A few counts support this clonotype. The chain is built from TRBV20-1 and TRBJ2-7; D remains unclear. Germline CDR1 reads DFQATT; CDR2 reads SNEGSKA (reference sequence). V was pared by 4 bases and J by 2 bases, with 12 bases between. CDR3 length: 13 amino acids. CDR3 loop: CSATPRAAYEQYF. The CDR3 DNA sequence: TGCAGTGCTACCCCAAGGGCGGCCTACGAGCAGTACTTC.